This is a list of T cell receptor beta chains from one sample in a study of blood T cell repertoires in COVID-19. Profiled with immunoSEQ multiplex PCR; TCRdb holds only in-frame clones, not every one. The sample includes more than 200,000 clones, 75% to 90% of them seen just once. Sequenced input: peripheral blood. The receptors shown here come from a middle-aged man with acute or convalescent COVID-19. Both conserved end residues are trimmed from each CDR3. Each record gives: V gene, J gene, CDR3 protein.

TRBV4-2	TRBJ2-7	ASSPTGEGSYEQY
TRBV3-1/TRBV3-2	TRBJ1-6	ASSQGADSPLH
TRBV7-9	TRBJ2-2	ASSPPGGSLRGTGELF
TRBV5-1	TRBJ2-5	ASSRTDQETQY
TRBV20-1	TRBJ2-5	SGGRETQY
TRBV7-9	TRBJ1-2	ASRRRADGLPPHGYT
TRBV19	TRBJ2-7	ASSKGLAGGSGNEQY
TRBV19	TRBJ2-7	ASRRSTSGTYEQY
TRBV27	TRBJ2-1	ASIASGSSLYNEQF
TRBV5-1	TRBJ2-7	ASSLALTAGVLEQY
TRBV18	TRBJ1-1	ASSPPRVRITEAF
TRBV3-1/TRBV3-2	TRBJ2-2	ASRPGGVGELF
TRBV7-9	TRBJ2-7	ASRTGSEREQY
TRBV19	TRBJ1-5	ASSMRMKQPQH
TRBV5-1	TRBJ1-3	ASSRDGRGRPGNTIY
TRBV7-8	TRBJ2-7	ASSPTGPYEQY
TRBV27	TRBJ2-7	ASSPRQREVGYEQY
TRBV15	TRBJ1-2	ATSHRGGKGYT
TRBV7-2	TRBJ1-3	ASSLVGRGNSGNTIY
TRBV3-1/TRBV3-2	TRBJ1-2	ASSPGTDNYGYT
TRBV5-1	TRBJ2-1	ASSVTSGNEQF
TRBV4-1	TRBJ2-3	ASSQEARTDTQY
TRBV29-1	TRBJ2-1	SVDHLAGGPRDIQF
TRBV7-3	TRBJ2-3	ASSYPGDTQY
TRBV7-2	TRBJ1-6	ASSFYSQASSYNSPLH
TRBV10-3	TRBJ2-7	AIRGTDRGYEQY
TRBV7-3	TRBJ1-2	ASSPMPGGFYGYT
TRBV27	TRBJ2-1	ASSIPTSGRGNEQF
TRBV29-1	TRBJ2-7	SAIQGYEQY